This T cell receptor beta chain was obtained from a study of blood T cell repertoires in COVID-19. Study at large: The origin of the acute and convalescent COVID-19 samples was the United States, Italy and Spain.

Assay used: immunoSEQ multiplex PCR; TCRdb lists only in-frame clones, some missing. The table shows around 300,000 clones, with around 86% occurring only once. The germline CDR1 and CDR2 sequences are LNHDA and SQIVND (reference sequence). The CDR3 totals 13 residues. Trimming took off 8 bases at V and 4 bases at J, with 12 bases between the two ends. This receptor was obtained from a human donor in a cohort sampled during active COVID-19. The chain combines TRBV19 with TRBJ1-5; a possible D gene is TRBD1 (5 bases). Sequenced sample: peripheral blood. CDR3 residues: CASGRQMNQPQHF. CDR3 nucleotides: TGTGCCAGTGGTAGACAGATGAATCAGCCCCAGCATTTT.